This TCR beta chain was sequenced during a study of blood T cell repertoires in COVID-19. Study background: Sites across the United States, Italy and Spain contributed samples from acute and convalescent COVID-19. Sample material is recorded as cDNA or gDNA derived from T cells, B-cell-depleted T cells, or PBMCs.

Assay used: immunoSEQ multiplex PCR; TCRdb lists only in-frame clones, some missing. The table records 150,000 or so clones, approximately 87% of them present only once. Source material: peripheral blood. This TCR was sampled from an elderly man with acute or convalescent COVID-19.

The CDR3 nucleotides are TGCAGCGCCAGGGGGATTGGCACCGGGGAGCTGTTTTTT. Amino acid sequence: CSARGIGTGELFF. This sequence joins TRBV29-1 and TRBJ2-2, with 7 nucleotides matching TRBD1. This CDR3 is built from 13 residues. Germline CDR1 reads SQVTM; CDR2 reads ANQGSEA. V was pared by 7 bases and J by 4 bases, with 6 bases of the junction left unmatched.